One sample yielded the 5 T cell receptor beta chains listed below, sequenced in a study of blood T cell repertoires in COVID-19. Sequencing was performed with immunoSEQ multiplex PCR; in TCRdb, only in-frame clones are kept and a portion is missing. This sample has about 200,000 clones, with under 90% found just once. Sequenced sample: PBMCs or T cells enriched from blood (not recorded which). These TCRs come from a woman in her 30s with acute COVID-19.

The chain has TRBV2 and TRBJ2-7; D is unresolved. V lost 8 bases, J lost 6 bases, and 14 bases lay in between. The CDR3 loop spans 12 amino acids. The germline V gene has CDR1 SNHLY and CDR2 FYNNEI. CDR3 sequence: CASLPPVGEQYF. CDR3 coding DNA: TGTGCCAGCCTTCCCCCAGTTGGCGAGCAGTACTTC. The variable domain in full, completed from reference TRBV2 and TRBJ2-7, reads EPEVTQTPSHQVTQMGQEVILRCVPISNHLYFYWYRQILGQKVEFLVSFYNNEISEKSEIFDDQFSVERPDGSNFTLKIRSTKLEDSAMYFCASLPPVGEQYFGPGTRLTVT.

The V call is TRBV5-1, the J call TRBJ1-2, with TRBD1 matching over 7 bases. V lost 2 bases and J lost 6; bases outside the gene matches: 7. Germline CDR1 and CDR2: SGHRS and YFSETQ. The length of the CDR3 is 14 residues. The CDR3: CASSLQQGLDGYTF. DNA for the CDR3: TGCGCCAGCAGCTTACAACAGGGGTTGGATGGCTACACCTTC.

This clone was observed a single time. The chain combines TRBV12-3 or TRBV12-4 with TRBJ1-2; no reliable D call. V lost 4 bases and J 8 bases, leaving 11 bases between the germline ends. The CDR3 covers 12 residues. The CDR3 coding sequence is TGTGCCAGCAGTTCGTGGGAGGACGGCTACACCTTC. It is translated as CASSSWEDGYTF.

This clone was recorded once. This chain links TRBV5-1 with TRBJ2-2; no clear D. V lost 2 bases and J 0 bases, leaving 14 bases between the germline ends. The germline V gene has CDR1 SGHRS and CDR2 YFSETQ. The CDR3 totals 17 residues. The CDR3 coding sequence is TGCGCCAGCAGCTTCGCGGATACTGTCGCGAACACCGGGGAGCTGTTTTTT. Encoded protein: CASSFADTVANTGELFF.

This clone was detected only once. The rearrangement joins TRBV18 to TRBJ2-3; 11 bases line up with TRBD2. This CDR3 is built from 14 residues. Germline values: CDR1 KGHSH, CDR2 LQKENI. Trimming cost V 8 bases and J 3 bases; bases outside gene matches: 4. CDR3 region: CASHTSGGTDTQYF. Here the CDR3 DNA reads TGTGCCAGCCACACTAGCGGGGGTACAGATACGCAGTATTTT.